The 5 T cell receptor beta chains in this list originate from one sample, sequenced in a study of OX40 agonist ivuxolimab in advanced cancers. Sequenced by immunoSEQ multiplex PCR; TCRdb stores in-frame clones only, minus some. This sample has around 66,000 clones, with about 90% found just once. Material: CD4+ or CD8+ T cells sorted from blood, obtained in a trial of the OX40 agonist ivuxolimab. These receptors were obtained from an adult with an advanced solid tumor such as melanoma, head and neck, liver or kidney cancer.

This chain uses TRBV7-2 with TRBJ2-5; 8 bases map to TRBD1. The CDR3 is made up of 15 amino acids. Germline trimming cut 4 bases from V and 4 bases from J; bases unmatched to any gene: 8. In germline, CDR1 is SGHTA, CDR2 FQGNSA. CDR3 loop: CASSSTGGRGETQYF. The DNA of the CDR3 is TGTGCCAGCAGCTCTACAGGGGGACGGGGAGAGACCCAGTACTTC.

The chain is built from TRBV7-6 and TRBJ1-5, with D unresolved. The V gene's germline CDR1 is SGHVS and CDR2 FNYEAQ. CDR3 length: 13 amino acids. The V end was cut by 1 base, the J end by 4 bases, with 5 bases between. CDR3: CASSLGPNQPQHF. CDR3 DNA: TGTGCCAGCAGCTTAGGGCCTAATCAGCCCCAGCATTTT.

The J gene is TRBJ2-6, the V gene TRBV7-9; D is possibly TRBD1 (5 bases). Germline-derived CDR1 and CDR2 are SEHNR and FQNEAQ (reference sequence). The ends were cut back, 5 bases at V and 12 bases at J, with 20 bases in the middle. The CDR3 covers 15 residues. In nucleotides, the CDR3 is TGTGCCAGCAGCCCCCGACAGCATCTAGGCCCCGTCCTGACTTTC. Amino acids: CASSPRQHLGPVLTF. The full variable domain, rest sourced from reference TRBV7-9 and TRBJ2-6, is DTGVSQNPRHKITKRGQNVTFRCDPISEHNRLYWYRQTLGQGPEFLTYFQNEAQLEKSRLLSDRFSAERPKGSFSTLEIQRTEQGDSAMYLCASSPRQHLGPVLTFGAGSRLTVL.

The gene calls are TRBV14 and TRBJ2-1; D might be TRBD1 (6 bases). The germline V gene encodes CDR1 SGHDN and CDR2 FVKESK. V shed 1 base and J shed 7 bases, with 14 bases lying between them. The CDR3 spans 15 residues. The chain's CDR3 is CASSQGGTPGNEQFF. Here the CDR3 DNA reads TGTGCCAGCAGCCAAGGGGGGACACCGGGGAATGAGCAGTTCTTC.

The rearrangement joins TRBV7-6 to TRBJ1-1; TRBD1 agrees at 8 bases. This CDR3 contains 16 residues. V was pared by 5 bases and J by 0 bases, with 8 bases of the junction left unmatched. Germline CDR1 SGHVS, CDR2 FNYEAQ. The CDR3 region has the DNA TGTGCCAGCAGCCGGACAGGGCCCCCTATGAACACTGAAGCTTTCTTT. It translates to CASSRTGPPMNTEAFF.